These T cell receptor beta chains were read from a single sample in a study of OX40 agonist ivuxolimab in advanced cancers. Profiling relied on immunoSEQ multiplex PCR, and the TCRdb table lists in-frame clones only, not all of them. The sample has under 200,000 clones, under 95% seen once. The sample in question was CD4+ or CD8+ T cells sorted from blood, obtained in a trial of the OX40 agonist ivuxolimab. The origin of the receptors is an adult with an advanced solid tumor such as melanoma, head and neck, liver or kidney cancer. Each CDR3 is given with its conserved first and last residue. D genes are given only for firm matches. Clone size, where shown, is once, few, many, or a class for clones that have expanded.

J: TRBJ2-1; size: -; V: TRBV20-1; D: TRBD2; CDR3: CSARGEGEQFF; DNA: TGCAGTGCTAGAGGGGAGGGTGAGCAGTTCTTC
J: TRBJ2-2; size: -; V: TRBV5-4; D: -; CDR3: CASSLKLGTGELFF; DNA: TGTGCCAGCAGCTTAAAGCTGGGCACCGGGGAGCTGTTTTTT
J: TRBJ2-7; size: -; V: TRBV5-1; D: -; CDR3: CASSSDSYEQYF; DNA: TGCGCCAGCAGCTCAGATTCCTACGAGCAGTACTTC
J: TRBJ2-7; size: -; V: TRBV7-8; D: -; CDR3: CASTLSGTPYEQYF; DNA: TGTGCCAGCACCCTTAGTGGGACCCCCTACGAGCAGTACTTC
J: TRBJ1-5; size: -; V: TRBV11-2; D: TRBD1; CDR3: CASSLSGTGVQPQHF; DNA: TGTGCCAGCAGCTTATCGGGGACAGGGGTTCAGCCCCAGCATTTT
J: TRBJ2-7; size: -; V: TRBV18; D: -; CDR3: CASSQENEQYF; DNA: TGTGCCAGCTCCCAAGAGAACGAGCAGTACTTC
J: TRBJ2-2; size: -; V: TRBV7-2; D: -; CDR3: CASRDGPLTGELFF; DNA: TGTGCCAGCAGGGACGGACCGCTTACCGGGGAGCTGTTTTTT
J: TRBJ1-6; size: -; V: TRBV5-6; D: TRBD1; CDR3: CASSETGTAKSSYNSPLHF; DNA: TGTGCCAGCAGCGAGACCGGGACAGCCAAGAGCTCCTATAATTCACCCCTCCACTTT
J: TRBJ1-5; size: -; V: TRBV10-2; D: -; CDR3: CASSGINQPQHF; DNA: TGCGCCAGCAGCGGGATAAATCAGCCCCAGCATTTT
J: TRBJ1-2; size: -; V: TRBV6-6; D: -; CDR3: CASSYSNSGRGYTF; DNA: TGTGCCAGCAGTTACTCTAACTCGGGTCGCGGCTACACCTTC
J: TRBJ2-1; size: -; V: TRBV6-5; D: -; CDR3: CASSYSRRGSEFF; DNA: TGTGCCAGCAGTTACTCGAGACGGGGGTCGGAGTTCTTC
J: TRBJ2-7; size: -; V: TRBV19; D: -; CDR3: CASSQSGPGSYEQYF; DNA: TGTGCCAGTAGCCAATCAGGGCCTGGGAGCTACGAGCAGTACTTC
J: TRBJ1-2; size: -; V: TRBV28; D: -; CDR3: CASSPGGGYTF; DNA: TGTGCCAGCAGTCCGGGGGGTGGCTACACCTTC
J: TRBJ2-3; size: -; V: TRBV4-3; D: -; CDR3: CASSQDLFRDTQYF; DNA: TGCGCCAGCAGCCAAGATCTTTTCCGGGATACGCAGTATTTT
J: TRBJ2-1; size: -; V: TRBV11-3; D: -; CDR3: CASSLDQGGSSSYNEQFF; DNA: TGTGCCAGCAGCTTAGATCAGGGGGGCTCCAGCTCCTACAATGAGCAGTTCTTC
J: TRBJ1-1; size: once; V: TRBV7-8; D: -; CDR3: CASSLAGDYTEAFF; DNA: TGTGCCAGCAGCTTAGCCGGGGATTACACTGAAGCTTTCTTT
J: TRBJ2-2; size: -; V: TRBV5-4; D: -; CDR3: CASSLAGAPTGELFF; DNA: TGTGCCAGCAGCTTGGCAGGGGCCCCCACCGGGGAGCTGTTTTTT
J: TRBJ2-3; size: -; V: TRBV21-1; D: -; CDR3: CASSSRRGGFMDTQYF; DNA: TGTGCCAGCAGCAGTAGACGGGGCGGTTTTATGGATACGCAGTATTTT
J: TRBJ2-1; size: once; V: TRBV7-3; D: TRBD2; CDR3: CASSTRLAVYNEQFF; DNA: TGTGCCAGCAGCACACGACTAGCGGTTTACAATGAGCAGTTCTTC
J: TRBJ2-1; size: -; V: TRBV10-1; D: -; CDR3: CASSESLVGFNEQFF; DNA: TGCGCCAGCAGTGAGTCCCTAGTAGGCTTCAATGAGCAGTTCTTC